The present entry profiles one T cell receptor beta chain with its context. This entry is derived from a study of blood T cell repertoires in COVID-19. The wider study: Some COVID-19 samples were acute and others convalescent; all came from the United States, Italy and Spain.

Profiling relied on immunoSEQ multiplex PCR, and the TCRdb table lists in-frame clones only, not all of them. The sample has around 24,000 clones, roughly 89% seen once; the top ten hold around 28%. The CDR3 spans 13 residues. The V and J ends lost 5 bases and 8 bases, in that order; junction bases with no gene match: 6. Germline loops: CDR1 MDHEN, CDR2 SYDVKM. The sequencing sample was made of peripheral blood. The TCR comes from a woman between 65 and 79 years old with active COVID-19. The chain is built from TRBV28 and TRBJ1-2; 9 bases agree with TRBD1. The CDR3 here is CASSPGQGTGYTF. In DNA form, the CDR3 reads TGTGCCAGCAGTCCCGGACAGGGGACGGGCTACACCTTC.